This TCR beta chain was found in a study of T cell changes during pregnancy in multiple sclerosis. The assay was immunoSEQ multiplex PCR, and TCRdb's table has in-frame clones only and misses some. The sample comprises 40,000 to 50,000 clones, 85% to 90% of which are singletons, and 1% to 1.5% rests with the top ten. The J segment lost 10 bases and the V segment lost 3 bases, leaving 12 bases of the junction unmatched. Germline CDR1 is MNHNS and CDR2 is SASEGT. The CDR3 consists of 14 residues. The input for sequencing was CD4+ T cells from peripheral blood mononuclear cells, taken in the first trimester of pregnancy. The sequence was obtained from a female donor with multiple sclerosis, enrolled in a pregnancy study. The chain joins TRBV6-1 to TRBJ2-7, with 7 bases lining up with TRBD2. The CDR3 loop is CASSDGAGVLFQYF. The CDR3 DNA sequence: TGTGCCAGCAGTGATGGGGCGGGGGTTCTCTTCCAGTACTTC.